This TCR beta chain was identified during a study of T-cell memory formation after mild COVID-19. This clonotype was observed a handful of times. The antigen remains undetermined. The V gene lost 1 base and the J gene lost 7 bases, with 11 bases spanning the gap. The CDR3 is 15 amino acids. Germline V gene sequence: CDR1 SGHTA, CDR2 FQGNSA. Study-wide points: CM and EM subsets held most contracting CD4+ clones; EMRA held CD8+ ones.

Using its own MiXCR run on the 5' RACE reads, TCRdb lists one record per CDR3 protein. Found here are hundreds of thousands of distinct CDR3 sequences, about 15% of them singletons; the top ten hold 3.5%. Sequenced input: PBMCs or a T cell subset sorted from them (not recorded which). The chain employs TRBV7-2 and TRBJ1-6; D not resolved. The sequence came from a man aged 18-30 years who had mild COVID-19 (a few samples of this study predate the infection). Cell type and time point are not known. CDR3 amino acids: CASSLGGGTNSPLHF. Here the CDR3 DNA reads TGTGCCAGCAGCTTAGGGGGAGGAACGAATTCACCCCTCCACTTT.